The 5 T cell receptor beta chains below were found in one sample sequenced in a study of post-analysis software for immune sequencing data. Study-wide results and caveats: There were four or five TRBV segments more frequent in patients than controls, and TRBV5-6, TRBV5-1 and TRBV20-1 were among them.

Their antigens are not known. Prepared TCR beta cDNA libraries contained unique molecular identifiers. Each CDR3 protein is one row after TCRdb ran MiXCR on the PCR reads. The table includes some 700,000 distinct CDR3 sequences, around 64% detected once. Input material: blood. All receptors come from a girl aged 2-9 years with multiple sclerosis.

The chain couples TRBV27 to TRBJ2-1, with a possible D match to TRBD2 (6 bases). The CDR3 extends over 15 amino acids. Trimming took 6 bases from V and 6 from J, leaving 18 bases between them. Germline lookup yields CDR1 MNHEY and CDR2 SMNVEV (reference sequence). CDR3 nucleotides: TGTGCCAGCAGGATAGCGGTTTATGCTGCCAATGAGCAGTTCTTC. Its translation: CASRIAVYAANEQFF.

There are a few counts of this clonotype. This chain joins TRBV6-2 or TRBV6-3 and TRBJ2-1; D call uncertain. V lost 2 bases and J lost 0, with 5 bases in between. The germline V gene encodes CDR1 MNHEY and CDR2 SVGEGT. The CDR3 contains 14 residues. The CDR3 DNA reads TGTGCCAGCAGTTACAGGACCTCCTACAATGAGCAGTTCTTC. The encoded protein is CASSYRTSYNEQFF.

The chain combines TRBV20-1 with TRBJ2-4; D is unclear. The CDR3 length is 14 residues. Trimming removed 3 bases from V and 3 bases from J, with 12 bases in between. Germline values: CDR1 DFQATT, CDR2 SNEGSKA (reference sequence). The CDR3 region is CSASLVKSKNIQYF. Here the CDR3 DNA reads TGCAGTGCTAGCCTGGTAAAGAGCAAAAACATTCAGTACTTC.

The chain recombines TRBV27 with TRBJ2-1; 10 positions match TRBD2. The germline V gene has CDR1 MNHEY and CDR2 SMNVEV (reference sequence). The CDR3 extends over 17 amino acids. V was pared by 8 bases and J by 5 bases, with 15 bases of the junction left unmatched. CDR3 DNA sequence: TGTGCCAGCTCTACGATTACTAGCGGGAACGGAAACAATGAGCAGTTCTTC. This codes for CASSTITSGNGNNEQFF.

The V gene is TRBV10-1, the J gene TRBJ2-5; a possible D gene is TRBD1 (6 bases). The CDR3 covers 13 residues. Germline V CDR1 and CDR2: WNHNN, SYGVQD (reference sequence). V shed 4 bases and J shed 7 bases, with 13 bases lying between them. The DNA for the CDR3 is TGCGCCAGCAGTGGAAAACAGGGTTGGACCCAGTACTTC. Amino acid sequence: CASSGKQGWTQYF.